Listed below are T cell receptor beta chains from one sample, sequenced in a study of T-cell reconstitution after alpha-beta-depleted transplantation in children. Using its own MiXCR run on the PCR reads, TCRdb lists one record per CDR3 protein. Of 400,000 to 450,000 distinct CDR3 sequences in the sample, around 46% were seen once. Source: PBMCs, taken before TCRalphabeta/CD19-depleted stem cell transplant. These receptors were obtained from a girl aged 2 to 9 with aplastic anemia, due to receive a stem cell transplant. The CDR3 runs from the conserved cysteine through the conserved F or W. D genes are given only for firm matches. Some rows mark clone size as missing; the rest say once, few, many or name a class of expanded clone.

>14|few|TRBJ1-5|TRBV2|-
CASSSNGGNQPQHF
TGTGCCAGCAGTAGCAATGGGGGCAATCAGCCCCAGCATTTT
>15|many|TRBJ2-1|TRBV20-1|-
CSAPLKLQGYNEQFF
TGCAGTGCTCCTCTAAAATTGCAGGGGTACAATGAGCAGTTCTTC
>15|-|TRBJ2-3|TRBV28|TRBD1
CASSVGTVSTDTQYF
TGTGCCAGCAGCGTCGGGACAGTTAGCACAGATACGCAGTATTTT
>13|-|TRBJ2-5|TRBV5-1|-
CASSLEGLETQYF
TGCGCCAGCAGCTTGGAGGGTTTGGAGACCCAGTACTTC
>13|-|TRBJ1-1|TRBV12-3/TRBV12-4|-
CASSSVGGTEAFF
TGTGCCAGCAGTTCCGTCGGGGGGACTGAAGCTTTCTTT
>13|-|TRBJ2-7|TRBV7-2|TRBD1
CASSPWDRVEQYF
TGTGCCAGCAGCCCTTGGGACAGGGTCGAGCAGTACTTC
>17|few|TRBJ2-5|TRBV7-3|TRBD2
CASSRGLAGGSKQTQYF
TGTGCCAGCAGCCGGGGACTAGCGGGAGGATCCAAACAGACCCAGTACTTC
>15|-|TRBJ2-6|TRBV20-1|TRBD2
CSARRLASGANVLTF
TGCAGTGCTAGACGACTAGCCTCTGGGGCCAACGTCCTGACTTTC
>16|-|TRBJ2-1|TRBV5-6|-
CASSFRGVGSYNEQFF
TGTGCCAGCAGTTTTCGCGGGGTCGGGTCCTACAATGAGCAGTTCTTC
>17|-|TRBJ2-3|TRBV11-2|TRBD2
CASSFGRGRGSTDTQYF
TGTGCCAGCAGCTTTGGGAGGGGTCGCGGGTCCACAGATACGCAGTATTTT
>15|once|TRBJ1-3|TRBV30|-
CAWSSIFGGANTIYF
TGTGCCTGGAGTTCCATCTTCGGAGGCGCAAACACCATATATTTT
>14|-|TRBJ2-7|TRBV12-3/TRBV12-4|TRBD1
CASSTTGAAREQYF
TGTGCCAGCAGCACCACAGGGGCCGCTAGGGAGCAGTACTTC
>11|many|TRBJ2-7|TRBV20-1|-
CSATGPRGQYF
TGCAGTGCAACGGGCCCCCGGGGGCAGTACTTC
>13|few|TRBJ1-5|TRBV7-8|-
CASSPKVPEPQHF
TGTGCCAGCAGCCCGAAGGTGCCGGAGCCCCAGCATTTT
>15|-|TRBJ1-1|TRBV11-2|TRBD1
CASSFSPGQSTEAFF
TGTGCCAGCAGCTTTAGCCCGGGACAGAGCACTGAAGCTTTCTTT
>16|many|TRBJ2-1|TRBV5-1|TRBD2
CASSLLAGDSYNEQFF
TGCGCCAGCAGCTTACTAGCGGGAGATTCCTACAATGAGCAGTTCTTC
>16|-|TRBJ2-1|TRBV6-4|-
CASKEEGASSYNEQFF
TGTGCCAGCAAGGAGGAGGGGGCCAGCTCCTACAATGAGCAGTTCTTC
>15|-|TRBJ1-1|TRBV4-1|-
CASSQDQGGITEAFF
TGCGCCAGCAGCCAAGATCAGGGTGGGATCACTGAAGCTTTCTTT
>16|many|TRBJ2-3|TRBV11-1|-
CASSLVGTPNTDTQYF
TGTGCCAGCAGCTTAGTGGGGACACCTAACACAGATACGCAGTATTTT
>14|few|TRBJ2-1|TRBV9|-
CASSVRTSLDEQFF
TGTGCCAGCAGCGTCCGAACTAGCTTAGATGAGCAGTTCTTC
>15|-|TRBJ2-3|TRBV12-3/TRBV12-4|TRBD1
CASSQRQGQPDTQYF
TGTGCCAGCAGCCAACGACAGGGCCAGCCAGATACGCAGTATTTT
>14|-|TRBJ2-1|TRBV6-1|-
CATLRGGGNNEQFF
TGTGCCACTCTGAGGGGGGGGGGTAACAATGAGCAGTTCTTC
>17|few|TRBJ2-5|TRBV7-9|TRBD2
CASSLVGLAGAEETQYF
TGTGCCAGCAGCTTAGTTGGACTAGCGGGAGCTGAAGAGACCCAGTACTTC
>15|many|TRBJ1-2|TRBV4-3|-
CASSSGVLGQDGYTF
TGCGCCAGCAGCTCAGGGGTACTGGGGCAGGATGGCTACACCTTC
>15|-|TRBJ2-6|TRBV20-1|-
CSAGDQSAGANVLTF
TGCAGTGCAGGCGATCAGAGCGCTGGGGCCAACGTCCTGACTTTC
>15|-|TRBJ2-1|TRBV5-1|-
CASSPADATYNEQFF
TGCGCCAGCAGCCCCGCGGACGCAACCTACAATGAGCAGTTCTTC
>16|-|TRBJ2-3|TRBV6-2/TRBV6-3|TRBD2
CASSYLTSARTDTQYF
TGTGCCAGCAGTTACCTGACTAGCGCCCGCACAGATACGCAGTATTTT
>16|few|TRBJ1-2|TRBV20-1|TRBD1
CSARLTGGGGNYGYTF
TGCAGTGCACGGCTGACAGGGGGCGGGGGGAACTATGGCTACACCTTC
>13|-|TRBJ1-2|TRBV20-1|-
CSARGQQGRGYTF
TGCAGTGCTAGAGGACAACAGGGTCGGGGCTACACCTTC
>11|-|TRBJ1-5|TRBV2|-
CASGSNQPQHF
TGTGCCAGCGGAAGCAATCAGCCCCAGCATTTT
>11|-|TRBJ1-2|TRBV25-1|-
CASSDGCGYTF
TGTGCCAGCAGTGATGGCTGTGGCTACACCTTC
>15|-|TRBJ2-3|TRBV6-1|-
CASTPRGQRTDTQYF
TGTGCCAGCACTCCCCGGGGGCAACGCACAGATACGCAGTATTTT
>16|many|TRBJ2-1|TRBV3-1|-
CASSQIGVTPYNEQFF
TGTGCCAGCAGCCAGATAGGGGTAACCCCCTACAATGAGCAGTTCTTC
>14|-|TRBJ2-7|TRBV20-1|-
CSARDRIRSYEQYF
TGCAGTGCTAGAGACAGGATACGCTCCTACGAGCAGTACTTC
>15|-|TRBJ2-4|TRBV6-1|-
CASSVTSAAKNIQYF
TGTGCCAGCAGCGTGACCAGCGCGGCCAAAAACATTCAGTACTTC
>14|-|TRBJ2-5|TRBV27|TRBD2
CASRPSAGGGFQYF
TGTGCCAGCAGACCATCTGCGGGGGGAGGGTTCCAGTACTTC
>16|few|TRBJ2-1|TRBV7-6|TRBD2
CASSVNAVAGLNEQFF
TGTGCCAGCAGTGTGAACGCGGTAGCGGGGCTTAATGAGCAGTTCTTC
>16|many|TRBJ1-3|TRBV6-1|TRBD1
CASSRGQAFSGNTIYF
TGTGCCAGCAGTCGCGGACAGGCCTTCTCTGGAAACACCATATATTTT
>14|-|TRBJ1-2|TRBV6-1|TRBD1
CASRARTGAHGYTF
TGTGCCAGCAGGGCCCGGACAGGGGCGCATGGCTACACCTTC
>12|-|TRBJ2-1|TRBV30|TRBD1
CAWDRGYNEQFF
TGTGCCTGGGACAGGGGGTACAATGAGCAGTTCTTC
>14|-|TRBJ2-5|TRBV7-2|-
CASSFVVIQETQYF
TGTGCCAGCAGCTTTGTTGTCATCCAAGAGACCCAGTACTTC
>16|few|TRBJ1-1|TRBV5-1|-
CASSSGTDNMNTEAFF
TGCGCCAGCAGCAGCGGGACCGACAACATGAACACTGAAGCTTTCTTT
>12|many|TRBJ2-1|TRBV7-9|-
CASSSGTYEQFF
TGTGCCAGCAGCTCCGGGACATATGAGCAGTTCTTC
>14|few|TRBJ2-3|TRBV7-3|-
CASSPEPRPDTQYF
TGTGCCAGCAGCCCGGAACCCCGACCAGATACGCAGTATTTT